Below, 21 T cell receptor beta chains from the same sample are listed, as sequenced in a study of blood T cell repertoires in COVID-19. TCRdb's copy holds only in-frame clones and misses some; the assay was immunoSEQ multiplex PCR. Among some 80,000 clones listed, around 84% were seen once. Sequencing was performed on peripheral blood. Receptors were obtained from a woman over 75 in a cohort sampled during active or convalescent COVID-19.

The chain combines TRBV5-4 with TRBJ1-4, with a tentative D call TRBD1 (6 bases). Germline V lookup: CDR1 SGHNT, CDR2 YYREEE (reference sequence). Trimming removed 2 bases at V and 5 bases at J, with 13 bases between. This CDR3 is 15 amino acids long. Here the CDR3 DNA reads TGTGCCAGCAGCTTTAAGGGACAACCGAATGAAAAACTGTTTTTT. Translation: CASSFKGQPNEKLFF.

This chain connects TRBV28 to TRBJ1-3, with 9 bases aligning to TRBD1. The ends lost 4 bases at V and 0 bases at J; junction bases unmatched: 13. This CDR3 is built from 19 residues. Per the germline V gene, CDR1 is MDHEN and CDR2 is SYDVKM. The DNA of the CDR3 is TGTGCCAGCAGTTCAGAGCTGACAGGGGGGTATTCCTCTGGAAACACCATATATTTT. Protein: CASSSELTGGYSSGNTIYF.

This chain joins TRBV7-9 and TRBJ1-2; perhaps TRBD1 as D (6 bases). From germline, CDR1 is SEHNR and CDR2 FQNEAQ (reference sequence). CDR3 length: 13 amino acids. With 3 bases removed from V and 4 bases from J, the gap between germline ends came to 9 bases. CDR3 protein: CASSFSTGYGYTF. The CDR3 DNA reads as TGTGCCAGCAGCTTCTCGACAGGCTATGGCTACACCTTC. The whole variable domain, remainder taken from reference TRBV7-9 and TRBJ1-2, is DTGVSQNPRHKITKRGQNVTFRCDPISEHNRLYWYRQTLGQGPEFLTYFQNEAQLEKSRLLSDRFSAERPKGSFSTLEIQRTEQGDSAMYLCASSFSTGYGYTFGSGTRLTVV.

This chain joins TRBV24-1 and TRBJ2-7, with D maybe TRBD1 (5 bases). The length of the CDR3 is 15 residues. CDR1 is KGHDR and CDR2 is SFDVKD in the germline V gene. V was clipped by 3 bases and J by 5 bases, with 16 bases between them. CDR3 residues: CATSDTWAGRDEQYF. The DNA of the CDR3 is TGTGCCACCAGTGATACGTGGGCAGGGCGCGACGAGCAGTACTTC.

The CDR3 DNA is TGTGCCAGTAGTATAGATGGGTTGAGCGTGAACACTGAAGCTTTCTTT. Its translation: CASSIDGLSVNTEAFF. The V and J genes are TRBV19 and TRBJ1-1; D not certain. Trimming removed 0 bases at V and 0 bases at J, with 11 bases between. CDR3 length: 16 residues. Germline-derived CDR1 and CDR2 are LNHDA and SQIVND (reference sequence).

The chain recombines TRBV6-5 with TRBJ2-5; 8 nucleotides match TRBD2. V shed 11 bases, J shed 4 bases, and the junction held 9 bases outside the gene matches. There are 13 residues in the CDR3. The V gene's germline CDR1 is MNHEY and CDR2 SVGAGI. CDR3 sequence: CAATLAGGETQYF. The DNA of the CDR3 is TGTGCCGCGACCCTAGCGGGCGGAGAGACCCAGTACTTC.

V is TRBV7-9 and J is TRBJ2-3; 8 nucleotides align to TRBD1. With 3 bases clipped from V and 4 bases from J, the junction kept 6 bases outside the gene matches. This CDR3 region has 15 residues. Germline V gene data show CDR1 as SEHNR and CDR2 as FQNEAQ (reference sequence). The CDR3 DNA reads as TGTGCCAGCAGCTTGGTCAGGGGGCTGGCAGATACGCAGTATTTT. Protein: CASSLVRGLADTQYF.

There are a few counts of this clone. The chain employs TRBV5-4 and TRBJ1-2; D unresolved. CDR3 length: 15 amino acids. Trimming took 3 bases from V and 5 from J, leaving 17 bases between them. CDR1 is SGHNT and CDR2 is YYREEE in the germline V gene (reference sequence). The CDR3 spells CASSSLGRPMYGYTF. In DNA, the CDR3 is TGTGCCAGCAGCTCCCTGGGCCGACCAATGTATGGCTACACCTTC.

This clone was picked up a small number of times. The rearrangement uses TRBV2 and TRBJ1-6; D unclear. Trimming took 10 bases from V and 7 from J, leaving 20 bases between them. CDR1 SNHLY and CDR2 FYNNEI come from the germline V gene. The CDR3 runs to 15 residues. The CDR3: CAITQTGSKNSPLHF. CDR3 bases: TGTGCCATTACCCAGACTGGCAGTAAAAATTCACCCCTCCACTTT.

This sequence joins TRBV5-1 and TRBJ2-2, with 10 nucleotides matching TRBD2. The junction had 4 bases not matched to a gene; V was cut back by 0 bases and J by 5 bases. The CDR3 has 16 amino acids. Germline V lookup: CDR1 SGHRS, CDR2 YFSETQ. The CDR3 here is CASSLVAGGHTGELFF. In DNA form, the CDR3 reads TGCGCCAGCAGCTTGGTAGCGGGAGGACATACCGGGGAGCTGTTTTTT. Combining the CDR3 with reference TRBV5-1 and TRBJ2-2 gives the whole variable domain KAGVTQTPRYLIKTRGQQVTLSCSPISGHRSVSWYQQTPGQGLQFLFEYFSETQRNKGNFPGRFSGRQFSNSRSEMNVSTLELGDSALYLCASSLVAGGHTGELFFGEGSRLTVL.

The J gene is TRBJ2-2, the V gene TRBV4-2; maybe TRBD2 (6 bases). This CDR3 contains 16 residues. Germline CDR1 reads LGHNA; CDR2 reads YNFKEQ. V dropped 2 bases and J dropped 2 bases, with 12 bases sitting between them. The DNA for the CDR3 is TGTGCCAGCAGCCAAAGGACACTAGCTAACACCGGGGAGCTGTTTTTT. As protein: CASSQRTLANTGELFF.

The rearrangement uses TRBV19 and TRBJ2-1; a possible D gene is TRBD1 (7 bases). The CDR3 has 15 residues. V lost 5 bases, J lost 9 bases, and 20 bases lay in between. Germline V gene data show CDR1 as LNHDA and CDR2 as SQIVND (reference sequence). CDR3: CASSSRLHQGGEQFF. The DNA for the CDR3 is TGTGCCAGTAGTTCCCGACTACACCAGGGGGGTGAGCAGTTCTTC.

This clone has a single count. This chain uses TRBV5-1 with TRBJ2-7; 8 nucleotides match TRBD1. J lost 7 bases, V lost 4 bases, and 13 bases had no gene match. The CDR3 runs 15 residues. Per germline, CDR1 SGHRS and CDR2 YFSETQ. This chain's CDR3 is CASSPLPGQGSEQYV. CDR3 sequence (DNA): TGCGCCAGCAGCCCCCTTCCCGGACAGGGAAGTGAGCAGTACGTC.

The chain has TRBV11-3 and TRBJ2-5, with D perhaps matching TRBD1 (7 bases). V shed 3 bases and J shed 5 bases, with 13 bases lying between them. Per germline, CDR1 SGHNT and CDR2 YENEEA. This CDR3 is 14 amino acids long. The CDR3 loop reads CASSFRAGGETQYF. In nucleotides, the CDR3 is TGTGCCAGCAGCTTTCGGGCAGGGGGGGAGACCCAGTACTTC. The full variable domain, in which reference TRBV11-3 and TRBJ2-5 provide the parts outside the CDR3, is EAGVVQSPRYKIIEKKQPVAFWCNPISGHNTLYWYLQNLGQGPELLIRYENEEAVDDSQLPKDRFSAERLKGVDSTLKIQPAELGDSAVYLCASSFRAGGETQYFGPGTRLLVL.

The V gene is TRBV6-5, the J gene TRBJ2-5, with no clear D. The CDR3 has 15 amino acids. Germline lookup yields CDR1 MNHEY and CDR2 SVGAGI. Trimming pared 5 bases from V and 1 base from J, leaving 14 bases between. CDR3 protein: CASSPITLIQETQYF. CDR3 nucleotides: TGTGCCAGCAGTCCTATCACCCTGATCCAAGAGACCCAGTACTTC.

This clone was seen a few times. In nucleotides, the CDR3 is TGTGCCAGCAGCTTAGAGGTGGCGCAGGAATCTGAAGCTTTCTTT. Translating it yields CASSLEVAQESEAFF. This chain connects TRBV13 to TRBJ1-1; no clear D gene. V was trimmed by 1 base and J by 6 bases, leaving 15 bases between them. The CDR3 extends over 15 amino acids. CDR1 and CDR2 from the germline V gene are PRHDT and FYEKMQ (reference sequence).

This clone was detected once. The chain joins TRBV2 to TRBJ2-3; TRBD1 is a possible D gene (6 bases). Germline values: CDR1 SNHLY, CDR2 FYNNEI. V gave up 7 bases and J gave up 0 bases, with 14 bases separating them. This CDR3 has 15 residues. CDR3 loop: CASTLDRFSTDTQYF. CDR3 nucleotide sequence: TGTGCCAGCACCCTAGACAGGTTTAGCACAGATACGCAGTATTTT.

The chain combines TRBV30 with TRBJ1-5; no clear D gene. The CDR3 consists of 13 residues. Germline V gene sequence: CDR1 GTSNPN, CDR2 SVGIG (reference sequence). Trimming took 2 bases from V and 2 from J, leaving 7 bases between them. The CDR3 DNA sequence: TGTGCCTGGAGTAGACAACGCAATCAGCCCCAGCATTTT. This encodes CAWSRQRNQPQHF.

The V gene is TRBV6-4, the J gene TRBJ1-4; 11 nucleotides agree with TRBD1. The germline gives CDR1 MRHNA, CDR2 SNTAGT. The CDR3 consists of 14 residues. The ends lost 4 bases at V and 8 bases at J; junction bases unmatched: 3. The CDR3 here is CASSAGTGGEKLFF. The CDR3 DNA reads as TGTGCCAGCAGTGCCGGGACAGGGGGGGAAAAACTGTTTTTT.

The genes are TRBV10-3 and TRBJ1-1; D remains ambiguous. Germline-derived CDR1 and CDR2 are ENHRY and SYGVKD. Deletions cut 7 bases from V and 6 bases from J, with 18 bases between. The CDR3 spans 14 residues. The CDR3 spells CAITEPGDPPEAFF. The CDR3 DNA reads as TGTGCCATCACCGAGCCGGGAGACCCCCCTGAAGCTTTCTTT.

The rearrangement joins TRBV11-2 to TRBJ1-2, with D possibly matching TRBD1 (6 bases). Germline lookup yields CDR1 SGHAT and CDR2 FQNNGV. The CDR3 extends over 17 amino acids. V shed 2 bases and J shed 2 bases, with 18 bases lying between them. The CDR3 reads CASSLLYRDNRNYGYTF. The CDR3 bases are TGTGCCAGCAGCTTACTTTACCGGGACAACCGGAACTATGGCTACACCTTC. The whole variable domain, filled in from reference TRBV11-2 and TRBJ1-2, reads EAGVAQSPRYKIIEKRQSVAFWCNPISGHATLYWYQQILGQGPKLLIQFQNNGVVDDSQLPKDRFSAERLKGVDSTLKIQPAKLEDSAVYLCASSLLYRDNRNYGYTFGSGTRLTVV.